These 25 T cell receptor beta chains were sequenced from one sample in a study of regulatory T cells in long-lasting Graves disease. Time point meaning: newly diagnosed GD, antithyroid drugs for less than 3 months. PBMC RNA served as the TCR library source. Arm-PCR of CDR3 regions with iRepertoire HTBI primers generated TCR beta libraries. TCRdb ran MiXCR on the multiplex PCR reads and lists one entry per CDR3 protein. This table holds 350,000 to 500,000 distinct CDR3 sequences, roughly 15% found once. These data were also reused for a study on T cells in Graves' hyperthyroidism and ophthalmopathy.

Specimen: peripheral blood mononuclear cells (PBMCs), collected at new diagnosis, from a patient treated with antithyroid drugs. The receptor set was obtained from a woman aged 25 to 39 with Graves disease.

This clonotype appeared many times. This chain connects TRBV3-1 to TRBJ1-3; D is undetermined. This CDR3 spans 15 amino acids. Germline-derived CDR1 and CDR2 are LGHDT and YNNKEL (reference sequence). Trimming removed 0 bases from V and 4 bases from J, with 10 bases in between. CDR3 coding DNA: TGTGCCAGCAGCCAAGATTTCACACGCGGAAACACCATATATTTT. As protein: CASSQDFTRGNTIYF.

This clonotype was observed at least ten times. J is TRBJ2-7 and V is TRBV11-2; D not resolved. The germline CDR1 and CDR2 sequences are SGHAT and FQNNGV. V gave up 0 bases and J gave up 3 bases, with 6 bases separating them. The length of the CDR3 is 13 residues. The CDR3 DNA reads as TGTGCCAGCAGCTTAGATAGTGGCTACGAGCAGTACTTC. Amino acid sequence: CASSLDSGYEQYF.

The chain joins TRBV19 to TRBJ2-2; 10 bases line up with TRBD2. The germline V gene encodes CDR1 LNHDA and CDR2 SQIVND (reference sequence). This CDR3 region has 14 residues. Trimming removed 8 bases from V and 3 bases from J; junction bases left unmatched: 3. The CDR3 protein is CASLAGGYTGELFF. CDR3 coding DNA: TGTGCCAGTTTAGCGGGAGGATACACCGGGGAGCTGTTTTTT.

This rearrangement joins TRBV24-1 to TRBJ1-6; D gene unclear. The CDR3 is made up of 17 amino acids. Trimming stripped 3 bases from V and 0 bases from J, with 11 bases between. CDR1 KGHDR and CDR2 SFDVKD come from the germline V gene. Here the CDR3 DNA reads TGTGCCACCAGTGATCCACGGCCTTGCTCCTATAATTCACCCCTCCACTTT. The encoded protein is CATSDPRPCSYNSPLHF.

The count of this clonotype is one. A read error may be the cause here, since a much bigger clone is one base away. The rearrangement joins TRBV6-2 or TRBV6-3 to TRBJ2-3, with 10 bases aligning to TRBD2. This CDR3 is 15 amino acids long. CDR1 is MNHEY and CDR2 is SVGEGT in the germline V gene. The V and J ends lost 5 bases and 0 bases, in that order; junction bases with no gene match: 2. In nucleotides, the CDR3 is TGTGCCAGCAGTCAGACTAGCGGGAGCACAGATACGCAGTATTTT. Protein product: CASSQTSGSTDTQYF.

This clonotype was seen ten or more times. Mismatch with germline at one junction end may stem from a read error. The gene calls are TRBV6-2 or TRBV6-3 and TRBJ2-1, with D uncertain. Germline assignment: CDR1 MNHEY and CDR2 SVGEGT. The CDR3 totals 13 residues. The CDR3 nucleotides are TGTGCCACCAGTATAGGCTCCTACAATGAGCAGTTCTTC. This gives the protein CATSIGSYNEQFF.

The CDR3 nucleotides are TGTGCCAGCAGCCCCCCGAGGGCGGAGCCCTCCTACAATGAGCAGTTCTTC. It codes for CASSPPRAEPSYNEQFF. The rearrangement uses TRBV7-8 and TRBJ2-1, with D perhaps matching TRBD2 (5 bases). The CDR3 runs to 17 residues. Trimming took 5 bases from V and 0 from J, leaving 17 bases between them. CDR1 is SGHVS and CDR2 is FQNEAQ in the germline V gene. The full variable domain, its missing parts supplied by reference TRBV7-8 and TRBJ2-1, is GAGVSQSPRYKVAKRGQDVALRCDPISGHVSLFWYQQALGQGPEFLTYFQNEAQLDKSGLPSDRFFAERPEGSVSTLKIQRTQQEDSAVYLCASSPPRAEPSYNEQFFGPGTRLTVL.

Ten or more counts support this clonotype. The chain carries TRBV30 and TRBJ1-1, with D maybe TRBD1 (6 bases). The CDR3 has 15 amino acids. V lost 3 bases to trimming and J lost 11 bases, with 25 bases between them. Per the germline V gene, CDR1 is GTSNPN and CDR2 is SVGIG (reference sequence). The CDR3 DNA sequence: TGTGCCTGGAGGGGCCGATCAGGGGTTGGTTCCGGTGCTTTCTTT. Protein product: CAWRGRSGVGSGAFF.

This clonotype was detected many times. The chain carries TRBV11-2 and TRBJ2-5, with 9 bases identical to TRBD2. The germline V gene encodes CDR1 SGHAT and CDR2 FQNNGV. The CDR3 extends over 17 amino acids. V dropped 1 base and J dropped 4; count of bases not matched to a gene: 10. The CDR3 DNA reads TGTGCCAGCAGCTTAGGGTTAGCGGGAGCCGGTAGAGAGACCCAGTACTTC. This translates into CASSLGLAGAGRETQYF.

In this sample, this clonotype turned up many times. This chain uses TRBV12-3 or TRBV12-4 with TRBJ1-4; the D is unclear. This CDR3 has 11 amino acids. Trimming took 2 bases from V and 11 from J, leaving 6 bases between them. CDR3 sequence: CASSLTEKLFF. For the CDR3, the DNA is TGTGCCAGCAGTTTAACAGAGAAACTGTTTTTT.

This clonotype was recorded a few times. This chain connects TRBV18 to TRBJ2-1, with a possible D match to TRBD1 (5 bases). CDR1 and CDR2 (germline): KGHSH, LQKENI. The V end was cut by 3 bases, the J end by 5 bases, with 26 bases between. This CDR3 comprises 19 residues. The CDR3, as DNA: TGTGCCAGCTCACCGTCGGCAGGGTGGGATAGTAGTGCCCACAATGAGCAGTTCTTC. This encodes CASSPSAGWDSSAHNEQFF.

Many counts were recorded for this clonotype. In DNA form, the CDR3 reads TGTGCCAGCAGTCAACCGGGACTAGCGGGCTTAAATGAGCAGTTCTTC. Translating it yields CASSQPGLAGLNEQFF. The rearrangement uses TRBV6-1 and TRBJ2-1, with TRBD2 matching 12 bases. Trimming at V came to 5 bases and at J to 7 bases, leaving 9 bases not matched to a gene. The CDR3 length is 16 residues. Germline V gives CDR1 MNHNS, CDR2 SASEGT.

With regard to this clonotype: A much larger clonotype is one base distant, so this may be a read error. This sequence joins TRBV6-2 or TRBV6-3 and TRBJ2-3; tentatively, D is TRBD1 (5 bases). The DNA end is more similar to TRBJ2-1, so the J call may be wrong. Germline V gene data show CDR1 as MNHEY and CDR2 as SVGEGT. This CDR3 spans 13 amino acids. The CDR3 is CASKDLPRGEQFF. CDR3 nucleotide sequence: TGTGCCAGCAAGGACCTCCCAAGGGGTGAGCAGTTCTTC.

The rearrangement links TRBV19 to TRBJ2-2; D gene uncertain. Germline V CDR1 and CDR2: LNHDA, SQIVND (reference sequence). CDR3 size: 15 residues. Trimming stripped 0 bases from V and 4 bases from J, with 9 bases between. The DNA for the CDR3 is TGTGCCAGTAGTATAGATCAAGCCAGCACCGGGGAGCTGTTTTTT. Translation: CASSIDQASTGELFF.

This clonotype was observed a handful of times. This chain connects TRBV7-9 to TRBJ1-5; possibly TRBD1 for D (5 bases). The germline gives CDR1 SEHNR, CDR2 FQNEAQ (reference sequence). The CDR3 contains 12 residues. The V end was cut by 7 bases, the J end by 7 bases, with 11 bases between. The CDR3 sequence is CASNQGDQPQHF. In DNA, the CDR3 is TGTGCCAGCAACCAAGGGGACCAGCCCCAGCATTTT.

This clonotype was recorded at least ten times. The genes are TRBV6-4 and TRBJ2-7; tentatively, D is TRBD2 (5 bases). Germline CDR1 MRHNA, CDR2 SNTAGT. V dropped 5 bases and J dropped 0 bases, with 11 bases sitting between them. There are 14 residues in the CDR3. As DNA, the CDR3 is TGTGCCAGCAGTCCGGGAATGAGCTCCTACGAGCAGTACTTC. This codes for CASSPGMSSYEQYF.

This clonotype was observed many times. This chain connects TRBV7-9 to TRBJ2-7; weak D call: TRBD1 (6 bases). V was clipped by 2 bases and J by 3 bases, with 17 bases between them. There are 16 residues in the CDR3. CDR1 and CDR2 (germline): SEHNR, FQNEAQ (reference sequence). This CDR3 is CASSLRGRAGDYEQYF. The CDR3 DNA is TGTGCCAGCAGCTTACGTGGTAGGGCAGGGGACTACGAGCAGTACTTC.

The sample holds many counts of this clonotype. The chain carries TRBV28 and TRBJ2-5; 7 bases align to TRBD2. V trimming: 6 bases; J trimming: 4 bases; junction bases outside the gene matches: 5. Per germline, CDR1 MDHEN and CDR2 SYDVKM. The CDR3 is made up of 13 amino acids. CDR3 protein: CASSLLAVETQYF. Written as DNA, the CDR3 is TGTGCCAGCAGCCTGCTAGCGGTAGAGACCCAGTACTTC.

V and J are TRBV12-3 or TRBV12-4 and TRBJ2-1; 9 bases match TRBD2. V lost 4 bases and J lost 9; bases outside the gene matches: 10. This CDR3 has 15 residues. CDR3 in amino acids: CASSYSWREGIEQFF. The CDR3 DNA reads TGTGCCAGCAGTTACTCGTGGCGGGAGGGCATTGAGCAGTTCTTC.

This clonotype has at least ten counts. The V gene is TRBV13, the J gene TRBJ1-1; D unresolved. Germline V gives CDR1 PRHDT, CDR2 FYEKMQ (reference sequence). This CDR3 is built from 13 residues. Between the trimmed V and J ends, which lost 8 bases and 0 bases, there was a span of 10 bases. The CDR3: CASLAKMNTEAFF. The CDR3 DNA follows: TGTGCCAGCCTGGCAAAAATGAACACTGAAGCTTTCTTT.

Worth noting for this clonotype: A read error may produce the germline difference seen at one junction end. The gene calls are TRBV28 and TRBJ1-2; TRBD1 might be the D (5 bases). CDR3 length: 17 amino acids. Germline CDR1 MDHEN, CDR2 SYDVKM. The CDR3 here is CASRLPPGANPYYGYTF. The CDR3 bases are TGTGCCAGCCGTTTACCCCCCGGGGCGAACCCTTACTATGGCTACACCTTC.

This clonotype was detected many times. V gene TRBV6-1 combines with J gene TRBJ1-2; D not resolved. V gave up 5 bases and J gave up 5 bases, with 18 bases separating them. The CDR3 contains 15 residues. CDR1 is MNHNS and CDR2 is SASEGT in the germline V gene. CDR3 DNA sequence: TGTGCCAGCAGTCCCGCACGGCGGGATGGTTATGGCTACACCTTC. Amino acid sequence: CASSPARRDGYGYTF.

The V and J genes are TRBV19 and TRBJ1-3, with 8 bases aligning to TRBD1. The germline CDR1 and CDR2 sequences are LNHDA and SQIVND (reference sequence). The length of the CDR3 is 16 residues. After removal of 7 bases from V and 0 bases from J, the junction contained 8 bases not matched to a gene. CDR3 in amino acids: CASNPDRASSGNTIYF. Here the CDR3 DNA reads TGTGCCAGTAACCCGGACAGGGCTTCCTCTGGAAACACCATATATTTT.

The chain combines TRBV19 with TRBJ2-5; no firm D call. The CDR3 loop spans 15 amino acids. Trimming cost V 2 bases and J 2 bases, with 12 bases left between them. Germline V gene sequence: CDR1 LNHDA, CDR2 SQIVND (reference sequence). The DNA of the CDR3 is TGTGCCAGTAGTATACGCCCGTCACGTCAAGAGACCCAGTACTTC. Translated: CASSIRPSRQETQYF.

The chain recombines TRBV29-1 with TRBJ1-3; D unclear. CDR1 is SQVTM, CDR2 ANQGSEA, per germline. CDR3 length equals 13 residues. V was cut by 4 bases and J by 0 bases, with 7 bases left in between. In DNA form, the CDR3 reads TGCAGCGTTGCGGCGAGCTCTGGAAACACCATATATTTT. Its translation is CSVAASSGNTIYF.